The source of this T cell receptor beta chain is a study of a mutant IDH1 vaccine in newly diagnosed glioma. This clone was seen once. Its specificity is not known. The data were produced by immunoSEQ multiplex PCR, yet TCRdb's version contains in-frame clones alone and is incomplete. Of around 120,000 clones listed, about 82% are singletons. Time point of the sample: week 11, during vaccination. Each dose delivered 300 ug of mutant IDH1 20-mer peptide subcutaneously with imiquimod. This TCR was sampled from a man in his forties or fifties with glioma. The starting material was PBMCs, obtained from a glioma patient whose treatment included an IDH1 peptide vaccine.

The CDR3 DNA reads as TGTGCCAGCAGTCATTTTGAGTGGGGCGGAACTGAAGCTTTCTTT. Translation: CASSHFEWGGTEAFF. The genes are TRBV5-4 and TRBJ1-1, with D possibly matching TRBD1 (5 bases). The CDR3 runs 15 residues. The germline V gene encodes CDR1 SGHNT and CDR2 YYREEE (reference sequence). V lost 5 bases and J 5 bases, leaving 19 bases between the germline ends.